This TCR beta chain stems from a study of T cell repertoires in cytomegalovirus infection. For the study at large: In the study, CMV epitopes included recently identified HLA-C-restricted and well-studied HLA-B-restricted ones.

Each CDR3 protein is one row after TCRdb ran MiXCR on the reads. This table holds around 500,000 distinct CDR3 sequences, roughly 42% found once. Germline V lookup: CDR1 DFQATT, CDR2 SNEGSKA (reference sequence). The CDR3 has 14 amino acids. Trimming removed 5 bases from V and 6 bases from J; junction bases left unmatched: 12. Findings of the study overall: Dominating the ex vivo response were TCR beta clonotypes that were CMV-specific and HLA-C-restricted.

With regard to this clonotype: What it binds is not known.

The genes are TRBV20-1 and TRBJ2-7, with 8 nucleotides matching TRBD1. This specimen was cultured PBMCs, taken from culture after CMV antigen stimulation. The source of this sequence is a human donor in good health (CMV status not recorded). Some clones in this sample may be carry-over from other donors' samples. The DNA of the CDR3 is TGCAGTGCTGTAATACAGGGGGACGGGCTCGAGCAGTACTTC. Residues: CSAVIQGDGLEQYF.